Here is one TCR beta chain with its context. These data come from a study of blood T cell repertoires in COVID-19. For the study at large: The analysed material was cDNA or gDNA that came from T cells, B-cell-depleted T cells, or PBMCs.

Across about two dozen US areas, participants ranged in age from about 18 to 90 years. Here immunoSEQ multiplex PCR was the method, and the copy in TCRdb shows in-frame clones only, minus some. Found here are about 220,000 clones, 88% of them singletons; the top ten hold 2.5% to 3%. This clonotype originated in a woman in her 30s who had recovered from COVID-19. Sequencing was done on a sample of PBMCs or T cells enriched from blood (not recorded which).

The CDR3 spells CASSSTETWDTEAFF. The CDR3 bases are TGTGCCAGTAGCAGTACCGAGACATGGGACACTGAAGCTTTCTTT. This rearrangement joins TRBV19 to TRBJ1-1, with D unclear. Germline V gives CDR1 LNHDA, CDR2 SQIVND (reference sequence). The CDR3 is 15 residues long. Trimming cost V 6 bases and J 3 bases, with 17 bases left between them.